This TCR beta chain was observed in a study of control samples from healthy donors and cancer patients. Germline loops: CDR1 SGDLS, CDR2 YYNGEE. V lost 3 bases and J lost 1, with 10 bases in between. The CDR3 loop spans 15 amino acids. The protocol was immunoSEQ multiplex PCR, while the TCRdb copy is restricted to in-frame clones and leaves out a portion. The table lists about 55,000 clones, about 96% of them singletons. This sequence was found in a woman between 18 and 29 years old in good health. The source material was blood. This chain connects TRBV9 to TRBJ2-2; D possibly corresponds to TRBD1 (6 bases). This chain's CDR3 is CASSETGKNTGELFF. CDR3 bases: TGTGCCAGCAGCGAAACAGGGAAGAACACCGGGGAGCTGTTTTTT.